One and the same sample provided the 5 T cell receptor beta chains below, sequenced in a study of regulatory T cells in long-lasting Graves disease (dated by TCRdb to the early 2020s). The library relied on multiplex PCR. TCRdb names Illumina HiSeq 4000 as the instrument used. TCR beta libraries were built with iRepertoire HTBI primers and Arm-PCR amplification of CDR3 regions. TCRdb reprocessed the public reads (quality trimming at Q25 with fastp, clone calling with MiXCR) and kept in-frame beta chains. Rows matching on CDR3 protein sequence are summarized as one entry with the most common DNA and genes. The table for this sample lists 680,000 or so distinct CDR3 sequences; about 15% of them were counted only once. The ten largest clones add up to 15% to 20% of the sample. The time point tag for this specimen amounts to: newly diagnosed GD, antithyroid drugs for less than 3 months. RNA was extracted from PBMCs in TRIzol for both TCR sequencing and RNA sequencing.

The sample was also linked to a second study, of T cells in Graves' hyperthyroidism and ophthalmopathy.

The material sequenced was peripheral blood mononuclear cells (PBMCs), taken at new diagnosis, from a patient treated with antithyroid drugs. Receptor source: a woman younger than 45 with Graves disease. Donor details come from another sample of the same person, matched by shared clones.

This chain links TRBV7-3 with TRBJ2-1; either TRBD1 or TRBD2 may supply D (6 bases each). Germline values: CDR1 SGHTA, CDR2 FQGTGA. V was shortened by 5 bases and J by 3 bases, with 17 bases between the two germline ends. CDR3 length: 16 amino acids. This CDR3 reads CASSPPRRGDYNEQFF. CDR3 in DNA: TGTGCCAGCAGCCCGCCTAGGAGGGGGGACTACAATGAGCAGTTCTTC.

The chain combines TRBV3-1 with TRBJ2-7, with D maybe TRBD2 (5 bases). V lost 1 base and J 4 bases, leaving 14 bases between the germline ends. This CDR3 region has 15 residues. Germline values: CDR1 LGHDT, CDR2 YNNKEL (reference sequence). CDR3 bases: TGTGCCAGCAGCCAAGGAATAGGGAGTGCTTACGAGCAGTACTTC. This sequence encodes CASSQGIGSAYEQYF.

This clonotype was counted at least ten times. The chain links TRBV2 to TRBJ2-7; D is possibly TRBD1 (7 bases). Germline V gives CDR1 SNHLY, CDR2 FYNNEI. The CDR3 length is 14 residues. Trimming shortened V by 11 bases and J by 6 bases, and 23 bases separated the two germline ends. The CDR3 DNA reads as TGTGCCGGCACGGAGGGGGCACCCTCGGTCGAGCAGTACTTC. This sequence encodes CAGTEGAPSVEQYF. The full variable domain, with the rest looked up from reference TRBV2 and TRBJ2-7, is EPEVTQTPSHQVTQMGQEVILRCVPISNHLYFYWYRQILGQKVEFLVSFYNNEISEKSEIFDDQFSVERPDGSNFTLKIRSTKLEDSAMYFCAGTEGAPSVEQYFGPGTRLTVT.

The chain is built from TRBV10-3 and TRBJ2-3; 8 bases map to TRBD1. Near its end, the DNA agrees better with TRBJ2-5, so the J call may be wrong. Germline lookup yields CDR1 ENHRY and CDR2 SYGVKD. This CDR3 is built from 15 residues. The DNA for the CDR3 is TGTGCCATCAGTGAGCCGGGGACAGGATGGGGGACCCAGTACTTC. Amino acids: CAISEPGTGWGTQYF.

Only a few counts were recorded for this clonotype. This chain joins TRBV6-5 and TRBJ2-1, with D possibly TRBD2 on 5 matching bases. From germline, CDR1 is MNHEY and CDR2 SVGAGI. The length of the CDR3 is 14 residues. V lost 2 bases to trimming and J lost 4 bases, with 9 bases between them. In nucleotides, the CDR3 is TGTGCCAGCAGTTACCGGGATCGATACAATGAGCAGTTCTTC. As protein: CASSYRDRYNEQFF.